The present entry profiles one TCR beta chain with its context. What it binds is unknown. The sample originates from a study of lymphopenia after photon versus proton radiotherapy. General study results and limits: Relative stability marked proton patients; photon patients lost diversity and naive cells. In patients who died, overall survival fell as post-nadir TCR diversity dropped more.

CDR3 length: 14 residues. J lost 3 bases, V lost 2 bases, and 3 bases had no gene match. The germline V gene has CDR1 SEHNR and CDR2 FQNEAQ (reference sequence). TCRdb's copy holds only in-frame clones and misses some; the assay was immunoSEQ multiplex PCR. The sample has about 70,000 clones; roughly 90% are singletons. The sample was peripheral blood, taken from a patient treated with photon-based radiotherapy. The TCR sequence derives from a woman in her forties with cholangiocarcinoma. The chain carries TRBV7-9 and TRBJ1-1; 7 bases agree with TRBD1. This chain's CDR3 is CASSLIQGDTEAFF. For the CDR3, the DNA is TGTGCCAGCAGCTTAATCCAGGGGGACACTGAAGCTTTCTTT.